Shown below are 24 T cell receptor beta chains from a single sample sequenced in a study of blood T cell repertoires in COVID-19. This table comes from immunoSEQ multiplex PCR, and its TCRdb copy is limited to in-frame clones, with some not included. The repertoire holds approximately 150,000 clones, with around 90% as singletons. Source material: peripheral blood. These receptors came from a man between 65 and 85 years old with acute or convalescent COVID-19.

The DNA for the CDR3 is TGTGCCAGCAGCCCCGGGGGGAATAGGAACACTGAAGCTTTCTTT. Residues: CASSPGGNRNTEAFF. The chain is built from TRBV7-6 and TRBJ1-1, with D possibly TRBD1 on 5 matching bases. The CDR3 is 15 residues long. Germline CDR1 and CDR2: SGHVS and FNYEAQ. V lost 5 bases and J 1 base, leaving 14 bases between the germline ends.

This chain joins TRBV3-1 (or the pseudogene TRBV3-2) and TRBJ1-2, with D maybe TRBD1 (5 bases). This CDR3 region has 15 residues. Germline CDR1 and CDR2: LGHDT and YNNKEL (reference sequence). V lost 4 bases to trimming and J lost 6 bases, with 18 bases between them. The CDR3 nucleotides read TGTGCCAGCAGCCGAACCGGACAAGCTCGAGATGGCTACACCTTC. This codes for CASSRTGQARDGYTF.

This chain connects TRBV5-1 to TRBJ2-5, with D possibly TRBD1 on 5 matching bases. V was cut by 4 bases and J by 1 base, with 5 bases left in between. Germline V gene lookup returns CDR1 SGHRS and CDR2 YFSETQ. The CDR3 runs 12 residues. Here the CDR3 reads CASSDSQETQYF. DNA of the CDR3: TGCGCCAGCAGCGACAGCCAAGAGACCCAGTACTTC. Full variable domain (remainder filled in from reference TRBV5-1 and TRBJ2-5): KAGVTQTPRYLIKTRGQQVTLSCSPISGHRSVSWYQQTPGQGLQFLFEYFSETQRNKGNFPGRFSGRQFSNSRSEMNVSTLELGDSALYLCASSDSQETQYFGPGTRLLVL.

The J gene is TRBJ2-2, the V gene TRBV6-6; no definite D call. Germline V gives CDR1 MNHNY, CDR2 SVGAGI (reference sequence). The V end lost 8 bases, the J end lost 4 bases, and 17 bases lay between the germline ends. The CDR3 contains 15 residues. CDR3 loop: CASLPSGKFTGELFF. The CDR3 DNA reads as TGTGCCAGCCTCCCTAGTGGCAAGTTCACCGGGGAGCTGTTTTTT.

The chain combines TRBV4-2 with TRBJ1-5; 7 nucleotides line up with TRBD1. The CDR3 sequence is 14 residues long. The J segment lost 3 bases and the V segment lost 3 bases, leaving 2 bases of the junction unmatched. Germline CDR1 is LGHNA and CDR2 is YNFKEQ. The CDR3 DNA reads TGTGCCAGCAGCCAGGGACAGATCAATCAGCCCCAGCATTTT. Protein: CASSQGQINQPQHF.

The rearrangement uses TRBV2 and TRBJ2-2, with a tentative D call TRBD2 (5 bases). Germline V lookup: CDR1 SNHLY, CDR2 FYNNEI. Trimming cost V 4 bases and J 0 bases, with 12 bases left between them. This CDR3 is built from 16 residues. The DNA of the CDR3 is TGTGCCAGCAGTGTAGGCGGACTCACGAACACCGGGGAGCTGTTTTTT. This sequence encodes CASSVGGLTNTGELFF.

The CDR3 nucleotides read TGTGCCAGCAGCCTCCGGACTAGCGGCAATGAGCAGTTCTTC. This encodes CASSLRTSGNEQFF. The chain recombines TRBV5-4 with TRBJ2-1; 10 nucleotides match TRBD2. Germline V gene sequence: CDR1 SGHNT, CDR2 YYREEE (reference sequence). This CDR3 region has 14 residues. Losses at the gene ends were 4 bases for V and 6 bases for J; bases not matched to a gene: 4.

The chain recombines TRBV2 with TRBJ1-5; TRBD1 aligns across 9 bases. This CDR3 is 15 amino acids long. Germline V gene sequence: CDR1 SNHLY, CDR2 FYNNEI. The V segment lost 4 bases and the J segment 5 bases; nucleotides outside the gene matches: 6. CDR3 residues: CASSGRTGEHQPQHF. Here the CDR3 DNA reads TGTGCCAGCAGTGGCCGGACAGGGGAGCATCAGCCCCAGCATTTT.

This clone was found a few times. The chain recombines TRBV5-1 with TRBJ1-2; weak D call: TRBD1 (5 bases). V was shortened by 5 bases and J by 6 bases, with 20 bases between the two germline ends. CDR1 and CDR2 (germline): SGHRS, YFSETQ. This CDR3 spans 15 amino acids. In nucleotides, the CDR3 is TGCGCCAGCAGGCGGCTCCTCGGAGGGGACGATGGCTACACCTTC. It codes for CASRRLLGGDDGYTF. Supplemented by reference TRBV5-1 and TRBJ1-2, the full variable domain reads KAGVTQTPRYLIKTRGQQVTLSCSPISGHRSVSWYQQTPGQGLQFLFEYFSETQRNKGNFPGRFSGRQFSNSRSEMNVSTLELGDSALYLCASRRLLGGDDGYTFGSGTRLTVV.

The chain employs TRBV5-1 and TRBJ2-5, with TRBD1 matching 7 bases. The germline gives CDR1 SGHRS, CDR2 YFSETQ. There are 14 residues in the CDR3. J gave up 5 bases and V 4 bases, and 8 bases lay outside the gene matches. The CDR3, as DNA: TGCGCCAGCAGCGCGGACAGGTGGTATGAGACCCAGTACTTC. Its protein product is CASSADRWYETQYF. Complete variable domain (other parts from reference TRBV5-1 and TRBJ2-5): KAGVTQTPRYLIKTRGQQVTLSCSPISGHRSVSWYQQTPGQGLQFLFEYFSETQRNKGNFPGRFSGRQFSNSRSEMNVSTLELGDSALYLCASSADRWYETQYFGPGTRLLVL.

For the CDR3, the DNA is TGCGCCAGCAGCTCACCCGGGGAGGCTAACTATGGCTACACCTTC. This gives the protein CASSSPGEANYGYTF. The chain joins TRBV4-1 to TRBJ1-2; D call uncertain. The germline V gene has CDR1 MGHRA and CDR2 YSYEKL. The CDR3 length is 15 residues. Deletions cut 5 bases from V and 0 bases from J, with 13 bases between.

The V call is TRBV12-3 or TRBV12-4, the J call TRBJ2-5; no definite D call. This CDR3 region has 13 residues. Trimming took 7 bases from V and 7 from J, leaving 16 bases between them. The CDR3 is CASTLDAVGTQYF. The CDR3 DNA reads as TGTGCCAGCACCCTTGACGCGGTTGGGACCCAGTACTTC.

This clone was observed a few times. This sample includes further DNA sequences coding for the same CDR3. V is TRBV19 and J is TRBJ1-2; D not resolved. The germline V gene has CDR1 LNHDA and CDR2 SQIVND (reference sequence). Deletions cut 7 bases from V and 4 bases from J, with 10 bases between. CDR3 length equals 12 residues. Here the CDR3 reads CASTDSRYGYTF. The CDR3 region has the DNA TGTGCCAGTACCGACTCTCGCTATGGCTACACCTTC. Filled out from reference TRBV19 and TRBJ1-2, the complete variable domain reads DGGITQSPKYLFRKEGQNVTLSCEQNLNHDAMYWYRQDPGQGLRLIYYSQIVNDFQKGDIAEGYSVSREKKESFPLTVTSAQKNPTAFYLCASTDSRYGYTFGSGTRLTVV.

CDR3 sequence (DNA): TGTGCCTGGAGTGTGCCAGGGGAAAAACTGTTTTTT. Its translation is CAWSVPGEKLFF. The rearrangement links TRBV30 to TRBJ1-4, with D tentatively TRBD1 (5 bases). Trimming stripped 0 bases from V and 8 bases from J, with 7 bases between. CDR1 and CDR2 from the germline V gene are GTSNPN and SVGIG (reference sequence). CDR3 size: 12 residues.

In this sample, this clone turned up once. This rearrangement joins TRBV7-2 to TRBJ1-2, with D maybe TRBD1 (5 bases). This CDR3 comprises 14 residues. Germline V gene lookup returns CDR1 SGHTA and CDR2 FQGNSA. The ends were cut back, 5 bases at V and 0 bases at J, with 10 bases in the middle. The CDR3 nucleotides read TGTGCCAGCAGCCCCACGGGGGCTAACTATGGCTACACCTTC. This sequence encodes CASSPTGANYGYTF.

The CDR3 here is CASSEDINYGYTF. The CDR3 DNA is TGTGCCAGCAGTGAAGACATTAACTATGGCTACACCTTC. This sequence joins TRBV6-1 and TRBJ1-2; D not certain. The CDR3 has 13 amino acids. Germline-derived CDR1 and CDR2 are MNHNS and SASEGT. V was pared by 1 base and J by 1 base, with 4 bases between.

The gene calls are TRBV29-1 and TRBJ1-4; TRBD1 matches 7 bases. V was clipped by 6 bases and J by 6 bases; unmatched bases: 10. From germline, CDR1 is SQVTM and CDR2 ANQGSEA. This CDR3 spans 14 amino acids. The CDR3 reads CSVTSGTDDEKLFF. The CDR3, as DNA: TGCAGCGTCACCTCCGGGACAGACGATGAAAAACTGTTTTTT. Full variable domain (missing parts from reference TRBV29-1 and TRBJ1-4): SAVISQKPSRDICQRGTSLTIQCQVDSQVTMMFWYRQQPGQSLTLIATANQGSEATYESGFVIDKFPISRPNLTFSTLTVSNMSPEDSSIYLCSVTSGTDDEKLFFGSGTQLSVL.

The chain carries TRBV5-1 and TRBJ1-1; weak D call: TRBD1 (5 bases). Trimming pared 4 bases from V and 0 bases from J, leaving 16 bases between. CDR3 length equals 16 residues. Germline assignment: CDR1 SGHRS and CDR2 YFSETQ. The DNA of the CDR3 is TGCGCCAGCAGCCCGGACCCGGGGGGACTGAACACTGAAGCTTTCTTT. It translates to CASSPDPGGLNTEAFF.

The chain links TRBV9 to TRBJ2-7; maybe TRBD1 (5 bases). The V end lost 4 bases, the J end lost 4 bases, and 18 bases lay between the germline ends. The CDR3 is 15 residues long. Per germline, CDR1 SGDLS and CDR2 YYNGEE. CDR3 region: CASSPQEGANYEQYF. In nucleotides, the CDR3 is TGTGCCAGCAGCCCCCAGGAAGGGGCGAATTACGAGCAGTACTTC.

The V gene is TRBV5-1, the J gene TRBJ1-6, with D uncertain. Germline assignment: CDR1 SGHRS and CDR2 YFSETQ. The CDR3 runs to 14 residues. V lost 1 base and J 5 bases, leaving 7 bases between the germline ends. CDR3 protein: CASSLPGDNSPLHF. The CDR3 DNA reads TGCGCCAGCAGCTTGCCCGGGGATAATTCACCCCTCCACTTT.

The chain joins TRBV6-5 to TRBJ1-1; D is perhaps TRBD1 (6 bases). Per germline, CDR1 MNHEY and CDR2 SVGAGI. The V end lost 7 bases, the J end lost 3 bases, and 12 bases lay between the germline ends. The CDR3 is made up of 13 amino acids. CDR3 sequence (DNA): TGTGCCAGCAAAAAGGGACAAGACACTGAAGCTTTCTTT. Translation: CASKKGQDTEAFF.

The CDR3 nucleotides read TGCGCCAGCAGCCCTCCTCAGGACAATCAGCCCCAGCATTTT. Translation gives CASSPPQDNQPQHF. The chain joins TRBV4-1 to TRBJ1-5; D is unclear. The V and J ends lost 4 bases and 3 bases respectively, with 10 bases between them. Germline V lookup: CDR1 MGHRA, CDR2 YSYEKL. This CDR3 contains 14 residues.

The V call is TRBV5-5, the J call TRBJ2-6; possibly TRBD2 for D (5 bases). The V gene's germline CDR1 is SGHKS and CDR2 YYEKEE (reference sequence). V was shortened by 4 bases and J by 2 bases, with 10 bases between the two germline ends. The CDR3 has 15 amino acids. The CDR3: CASSREGTGANVLTF. CDR3 DNA: TGTGCCAGCAGCCGTGAGGGAACTGGGGCCAACGTCCTGACTTTC.

The V gene is TRBV3-1 (or the pseudogene TRBV3-2), the J gene TRBJ2-5, with TRBD2 identical over 7 bases. CDR3 size: 12 residues. The germline V gene has CDR1 LGHDT and CDR2 YNNKEL (reference sequence). With V trimmed by 5 bases and J by 5 bases, 2 bases remained unmatched. The CDR3 reads CASSGGEETQYF. The DNA for the CDR3 is TGTGCCAGCAGCGGGGGGGAGGAGACCCAGTACTTC.